This entry lists 18 T cell receptor beta chains sequenced from one sample in a study of T cell responses to AZD1222 COVID-19 vaccine. Using immunoSEQ multiplex PCR, the repertoire was profiled, and TCRdb retains in-frame clones only, with some absent. This table has around 99,000 clones, 75% to 90% appearing once. Specimen: peripheral blood, collected on day 0 of AZD1222 vaccination. The receptors here all came from an adult in good health.

This chain links TRBV19 with TRBJ1-5; D perhaps matches TRBD1 (6 bases). V was cut by 5 bases and J by 6 bases, with 17 bases left in between. This CDR3 is 15 amino acids long. Germline V lookup: CDR1 LNHDA, CDR2 SQIVND (reference sequence). The CDR3 DNA is TGTGCCAGTAGTTCCCTCCAGCTAGGGGGTCAGCCCCAGCATTTT. Protein product: CASSSLQLGGQPQHF.

The gene calls are TRBV11-1 and TRBJ2-1, with 11 positions matching TRBD2. The V and J ends lost 3 bases and 6 bases, in that order; junction bases with no gene match: 7. The CDR3 is 16 residues long. From germline, CDR1 is SGHAT and CDR2 FQDESV (reference sequence). In nucleotides, the CDR3 is TGTGCCAGCAGCTTTGGCGGACTAGCGGGCGCCAATGAGCAGTTCTTC. It translates to CASSFGGLAGANEQFF.

The chain links TRBV6-6 to TRBJ1-4, with TRBD1 matching over 8 bases. The CDR3 extends over 14 amino acids. V lost 4 bases and J lost 8; bases outside the gene matches: 6. Germline lookup yields CDR1 MNHNY and CDR2 SVGAGI (reference sequence). CDR3: CASSSRTGWEKLFF. CDR3 nucleotides: TGTGCCAGCAGTTCTCGGACAGGGTGGGAAAAACTGTTTTTT.

The rearrangement uses TRBV6-5 and TRBJ2-5, with 10 bases identical to TRBD1. The CDR3 has 16 amino acids. The junction had 10 bases not matched to a gene; V was cut back by 4 bases and J by 5 bases. Germline V gene data show CDR1 as MNHEY and CDR2 as SVGAGI. The CDR3 loop reads CASSSRGQGSPETQYF. DNA of the CDR3: TGTGCCAGCAGTTCCCGGGGACAGGGGAGCCCGGAGACCCAGTACTTC.

The V and J genes are TRBV9 and TRBJ1-2; D possibly corresponds to TRBD1 (6 bases). The CDR3 is made up of 11 amino acids. Trimming stripped 2 bases from V and 10 bases from J, with 9 bases between. CDR1 SGDLS and CDR2 YYNGEE come from the germline V gene. CDR3 DNA sequence: TGTGCCAGCAGCGTGAACAGGGCCTACACCTTC. It codes for CASSVNRAYTF. Using reference TRBV9 and TRBJ1-2 for the parts outside the CDR3, the full variable domain is DSGVTQTPKHLITATGQRVTLRCSPRSGDLSVYWYQQSLDQGLQFLIQYYNGEERAKGNILERFSAQQFPDLHSELNLSSLELGDSALYFCASSVNRAYTFGSGTRLTVV.

The V gene is TRBV2, the J gene TRBJ1-5; maybe TRBD1 (5 bases). CDR3 length: 14 residues. The V end lost 6 bases, the J end lost 4 bases, and 13 bases lay between the germline ends. The germline V gene encodes CDR1 SNHLY and CDR2 FYNNEI. The CDR3 loop reads CASRGTPENQPQHF. The CDR3 nucleotides read TGTGCCAGCAGGGGGACGCCGGAAAATCAGCCCCAGCATTTT.

The table lists this clone with a count of one. The V call is TRBV19, the J call TRBJ1-1; 9 nucleotides align to TRBD1. The CDR3 is 17 residues long. CDR1 is LNHDA, CDR2 SQIVND, per germline (reference sequence). Trimming took 5 bases from V and 6 from J; bases not matched to a gene: 16. CDR3 sequence: CASSPDTLGQGRAEAFF. CDR3 nucleotide sequence: TGTGCCAGTAGTCCAGATACCCTGGGACAGGGTCGGGCTGAAGCTTTCTTT. The full variable domain, completed using reference TRBV19 and TRBJ1-1, is DGGITQSPKYLFRKEGQNVTLSCEQNLNHDAMYWYRQDPGQGLRLIYYSQIVNDFQKGDIAEGYSVSREKKESFPLTVTSAQKNPTAFYLCASSPDTLGQGRAEAFFGQGTRLTVV.

V is TRBV5-1 and J is TRBJ1-2; TRBD1 agrees at 10 bases. The germline CDR1 and CDR2 sequences are SGHRS and YFSETQ. V lost 3 bases to trimming and J lost 3 bases; unmatched junction nucleotides: 2. The CDR3 is 14 amino acids. CDR3 residues: CASSWGQGYYGYTF. The CDR3 coding sequence is TGCGCCAGCAGCTGGGGACAGGGGTACTATGGCTACACCTTC.

The chain carries TRBV24-1 and TRBJ1-5; a possible D gene is TRBD1 (6 bases). Trimming pared 4 bases from V and 4 bases from J, leaving 13 bases between. From germline, CDR1 is KGHDR and CDR2 SFDVKD. This CDR3 spans 15 amino acids. The CDR3, as DNA: TGTGCCACCAGTGACCCTGGACAGAGTAATCAGCCCCAGCATTTT. This encodes CATSDPGQSNQPQHF.

V is TRBV5-4 and J is TRBJ2-5; 9 nucleotides agree with TRBD1. There are 14 residues in the CDR3. V lost 5 bases to trimming and J lost 1 base; unmatched junction nucleotides: 3. Germline V gene data show CDR1 as SGHNT and CDR2 as YYREEE (reference sequence). This chain's CDR3 is CASSSTGGQETQYF. The CDR3 nucleotides are TGTGCCAGCAGTTCGACAGGGGGCCAAGAGACCCAGTACTTC.

The V call is TRBV5-5, the J call TRBJ2-1; 7 bases map to TRBD1. The CDR3 consists of 13 residues. Trimming removed 1 base from V and 6 bases from J; junction bases left unmatched: 1. From germline, CDR1 is SGHKS and CDR2 YYEKEE (reference sequence). CDR3: CASSLRDSNEQFF. The CDR3 DNA is TGTGCCAGCAGCTTGAGGGACAGCAATGAGCAGTTCTTC.

The chain links TRBV5-4 to TRBJ2-1; D is perhaps TRBD2 (6 bases). The CDR3 length is 14 residues. Germline lookup yields CDR1 SGHNT and CDR2 YYREEE (reference sequence). V lost 3 bases, J lost 0 bases, and 7 bases lay in between. The CDR3 nucleotides are TGTGCCAGCAGCTCCGGGAGCTCCTACAATGAGCAGTTCTTC. Translating it yields CASSSGSSYNEQFF.

The CDR3 loop is CASSLQGENIQYF. The CDR3 nucleotides read TGTGCCAGCAGCTTACAGGGGGAAAACATTCAGTACTTC. The gene calls are TRBV7-9 and TRBJ2-4; TRBD1 matches 7 bases. The germline V gene encodes CDR1 SEHNR and CDR2 FQNEAQ (reference sequence). This CDR3 region has 13 residues. The V segment lost 2 bases and the J segment 5 bases; nucleotides outside the gene matches: 0.

The DNA of the CDR3 is TGTGCCAGCAGCTTGTACAGCGGGGGATACAATGAGCAGTTCTTC. Its translation: CASSLYSGGYNEQFF. The genes are TRBV5-8 and TRBJ2-1; 8 positions match TRBD2. Per the germline V gene, CDR1 is SGHTS and CDR2 is YDEGEE. The CDR3 has 15 residues. Trimming at V came to 1 base and at J to 4 bases, leaving 4 bases not matched to a gene.

This clone turned up a few times. The same CDR3 arises from other DNA sequences in this sample as well. This rearrangement joins TRBV18 to TRBJ1-1; TRBD1 agrees at 7 bases. With 3 bases clipped from V and 1 base from J, the junction kept 2 bases outside the gene matches. The CDR3 loop spans 14 amino acids. CDR1 is KGHSH and CDR2 is LQKENI in the germline V gene. CDR3 residues: CASSPTGENTEAFF. As DNA, the CDR3 is TGTGCCAGCTCACCTACAGGGGAGAACACTGAAGCTTTCTTT.

The gene calls are TRBV27 and TRBJ1-1; D is possibly TRBD1 (6 bases). V lost 6 bases to trimming and J lost 1 base, with 9 bases between them. The CDR3 spans 13 residues. CDR1 is MNHEY, CDR2 SMNVEV, per germline (reference sequence). CDR3 nucleotide sequence: TGTGCCAGCAGCCAACAGGGGAACACTGAAGCTTTCTTT. Protein product: CASSQQGNTEAFF.

This clone has just one count. The chain links TRBV6-5 to TRBJ2-7; D may be TRBD2 (5 bases). This CDR3 contains 12 residues. Between the trimmed V and J ends, which lost 3 bases and 7 bases, there was a span of 10 bases. Germline loops: CDR1 MNHEY, CDR2 SVGAGI. The CDR3: CASSYFGGEQYF. Here the CDR3 DNA reads TGTGCCAGCAGTTATTTCGGAGGAGAGCAGTACTTC.

V gene TRBV24-1 combines with J gene TRBJ2-1; 8 bases match TRBD2. CDR1 KGHDR and CDR2 SFDVKD come from the germline V gene. With V trimmed by 11 bases and J by 0 bases, 17 bases remained unmatched. The CDR3 is 18 residues long. The CDR3 protein is CAIGKRGYTRSSYNEQFF. CDR3 DNA sequence: TGTGCCATCGGTAAGCGGGGGTATACCCGGAGCTCCTACAATGAGCAGTTCTTC.